Listed here are 4 T cell receptor beta chains from one sample, sequenced in a study of T cell repertoires in cytomegalovirus infection. TCRdb fed the reads into MiXCR, producing one record per CDR3 protein. The sample has some 680,000 distinct CDR3 sequences, roughly 35% seen once. Input material: PBMCs. Receptors originate from a human donor in good health (CMV status not recorded). Some clones in this sample may be carry-over from other donors' samples.

V gene TRBV7-2 combines with J gene TRBJ2-5; D is perhaps TRBD1 (6 bases). Per germline, CDR1 SGHTA and CDR2 FQGNSA. Deletions cut 2 bases from V and 2 bases from J, with 9 bases between. The CDR3 covers 14 residues. The CDR3 sequence is CASSLSTGQETQYF. The CDR3 DNA reads as TGTGCCAGCAGCTTAAGCACAGGGCAAGAGACCCAGTACTTC.

This clonotype was seen more than once but under ten times. The chain recombines TRBV7-2 with TRBJ2-7; D is unclear. Germline V gene sequence: CDR1 SGHTA, CDR2 FQGNSA. The CDR3 is 13 amino acids. V lost 1 base and J 4 bases, leaving 8 bases between the germline ends. CDR3 sequence: CASSLGSAYEQYF. CDR3 DNA: TGTGCCAGCAGCTTAGGGTCTGCTTACGAGCAGTACTTC.

This chain connects TRBV5-1 to TRBJ1-4; maybe TRBD1 (5 bases). V shed 0 bases and J shed 7 bases, with 13 bases lying between them. This CDR3 has 15 residues. Per germline, CDR1 SGHRS and CDR2 YFSETQ. The CDR3 nucleotides read TGCGCCAGCAGCTTGGGTGGGGGTGTCGGTGAAAAACTGTTTTTT. This codes for CASSLGGGVGEKLFF.

This clonotype turned up a few times. The gene calls are TRBV6-6 and TRBJ2-3; a weak D match, TRBD2 (5 bases). The CDR3 runs 14 residues. Trimming left V 5 bases short and J 8 bases short, with 17 bases between. Germline lookup yields CDR1 MNHNY and CDR2 SVGAGI (reference sequence). The CDR3 loop is CASSPRTSDGTQYF. CDR3 nucleotides: TGTGCCAGCAGTCCCCGGACTTCCGACGGTACGCAGTATTTT.